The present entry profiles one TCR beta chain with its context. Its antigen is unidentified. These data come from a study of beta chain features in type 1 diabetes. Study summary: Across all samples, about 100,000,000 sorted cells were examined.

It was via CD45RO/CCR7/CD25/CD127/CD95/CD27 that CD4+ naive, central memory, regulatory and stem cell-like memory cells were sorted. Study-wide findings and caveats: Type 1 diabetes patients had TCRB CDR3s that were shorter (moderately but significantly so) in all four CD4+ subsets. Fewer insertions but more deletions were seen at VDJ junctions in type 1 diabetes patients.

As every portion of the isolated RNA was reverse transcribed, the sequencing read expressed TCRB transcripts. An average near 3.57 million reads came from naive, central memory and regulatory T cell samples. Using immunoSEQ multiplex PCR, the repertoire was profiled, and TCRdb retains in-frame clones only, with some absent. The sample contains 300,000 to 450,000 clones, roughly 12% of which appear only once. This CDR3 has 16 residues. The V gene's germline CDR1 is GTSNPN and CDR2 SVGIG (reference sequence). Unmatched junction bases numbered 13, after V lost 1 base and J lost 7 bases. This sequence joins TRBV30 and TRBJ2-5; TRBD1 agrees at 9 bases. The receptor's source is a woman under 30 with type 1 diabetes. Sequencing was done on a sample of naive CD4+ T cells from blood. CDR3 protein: CAWSGSGTGIVGTQYF. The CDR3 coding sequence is TGTGCCTGGAGTGGGTCGGGGACAGGGATCGTCGGGACCCAGTACTTC.